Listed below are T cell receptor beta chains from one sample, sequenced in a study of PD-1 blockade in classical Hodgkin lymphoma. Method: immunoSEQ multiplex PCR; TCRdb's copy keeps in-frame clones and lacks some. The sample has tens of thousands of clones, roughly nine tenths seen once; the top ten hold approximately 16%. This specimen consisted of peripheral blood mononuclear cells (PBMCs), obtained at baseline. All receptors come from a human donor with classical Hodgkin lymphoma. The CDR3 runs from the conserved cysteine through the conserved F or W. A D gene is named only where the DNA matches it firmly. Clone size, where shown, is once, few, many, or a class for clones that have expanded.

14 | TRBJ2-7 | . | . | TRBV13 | TGTGCCAGCAGCCTAGGCGTTGCGCCCCTTGGGCAGTACTTC | CASSLGVAPLGQYF
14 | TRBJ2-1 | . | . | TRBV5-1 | TGCGCCAGCACCACCGGCGGGGCTTACAATGAGCAGTTCTTC | CASTTGGAYNEQFF
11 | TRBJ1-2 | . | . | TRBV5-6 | TGTGCCAGCAGCTTCACAGGTGGCTACACCTTC | CASSFTGGYTF
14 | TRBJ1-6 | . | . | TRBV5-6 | TGTGCCAGCAGCTTCCTGGAGCCCTCTTTTCCCCTCCACTTT | CASSFLEPSFPLHF
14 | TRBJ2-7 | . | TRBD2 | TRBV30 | TGTGCCTGCACCGGGACTAGCGGACTTTACGAGCAGTACTTC | CACTGTSGLYEQYF
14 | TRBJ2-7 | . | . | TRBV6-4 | TGTGCCAGCGGCCGCGGGACATCGGCCTACGAGCAGTACTTC | CASGRGTSAYEQYF
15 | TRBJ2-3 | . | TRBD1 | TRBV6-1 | TGTGCCAGCGGACCCCGGGACAGATACACAGATACGCAGTATTTT | CASGPRDRYTDTQYF
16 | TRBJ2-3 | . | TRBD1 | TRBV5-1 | TGCGCCAGCAGCTTCTACGGACAGGGGGCAGTGGATACGCAGTATTTT | CASSFYGQGAVDTQYF
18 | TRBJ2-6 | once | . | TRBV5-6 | TGTGCCAGCAGCTTCGGTGGTCGGATTAACTCTGGGGCCAACGTCCTGACTTTC | CASSFGGRINSGANVLTF
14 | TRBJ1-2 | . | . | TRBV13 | TGTGCCAGCAGCTTCCTTCCGGAGCCATATGGCTACACCTTC | CASSFLPEPYGYTF
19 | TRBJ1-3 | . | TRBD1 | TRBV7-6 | TGTGCCAGCAGCTTTGGGACAGCCGGAAAATTCCACTCTGGAAACACCATATATTTT | CASSFGTAGKFHSGNTIYF
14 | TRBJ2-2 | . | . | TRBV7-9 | TGTGCCAGCAGCCCGCGACAGACCACCGGGGAGCTGTTTTTT | CASSPRQTTGELFF
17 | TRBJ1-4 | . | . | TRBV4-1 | TGCGCCAGCAGCCAACACGGGACCGATGCAGCTAATGAAAAACTGTTTTTT | CASSQHGTDAANEKLFF
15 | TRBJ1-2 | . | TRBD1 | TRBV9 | TGTGCCAGCAGTATTTCGCCAGGGGGAGACTATGGCTACACCTTC | CASSISPGGDYGYTF
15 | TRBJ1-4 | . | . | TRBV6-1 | TGTGCCAGCACCAAGGACCCTGCAACTAATGAAAAACTGTTTTTT | CASTKDPATNEKLFF
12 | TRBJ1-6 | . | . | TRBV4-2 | TGTGCCAGCAGGAGCTTCTCTTCACCCCTCCACTTT | CASRSFSSPLHF
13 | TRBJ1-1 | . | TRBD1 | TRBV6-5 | TGTGCCAGCAGTTACATCCAGGGGGTGGCAGCTTTCTTT | CASSYIQGVAAFF
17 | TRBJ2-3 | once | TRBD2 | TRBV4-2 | TGTGCCAGCAGCCAAGACGGGTTCGGGGGGTACACAGATACGCAGTATTTT | CASSQDGFGGYTDTQYF
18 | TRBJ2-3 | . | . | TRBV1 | TGCACCAGCCGCACAACGGGACTAGCGGGGGGGCGCGCAGATACGCAGTATTTT | CTSRTTGLAGGRADTQYF
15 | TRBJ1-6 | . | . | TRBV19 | TGTGCCAGTACCCTAAGTGGTGGGGATAATTCACCCCTCCACTTT | CASTLSGGDNSPLHF
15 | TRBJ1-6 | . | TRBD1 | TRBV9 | TGTGCCAGCAGCCAAGACGGGACAGGGTATTCACCCCTCCACTTT | CASSQDGTGYSPLHF
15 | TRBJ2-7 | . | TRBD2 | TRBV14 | TGTGCCAGCAGCCAAGAAGGGTGGCTAGCGGGGGATTGTTACTTC | CASSQEGWLAGDCYF
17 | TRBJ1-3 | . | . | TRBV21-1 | TGTGCCAGCAGCAAACACGTTTTGTTGGCTCCGGGAAACACCATATATTTT | CASSKHVLLAPGNTIYF
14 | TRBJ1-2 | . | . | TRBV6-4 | TGTGCCAGCAGTGATAACCCCGGGGTTAATGGCTACACCTTC | CASSDNPGVNGYTF
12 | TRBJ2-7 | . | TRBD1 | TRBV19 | TGTGCCAGTAGTCTCAGACAGGGCGAGCAGTACTTC | CASSLRQGEQYF
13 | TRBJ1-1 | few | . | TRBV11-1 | TGTGCCAGCAGCTTAGGACTGAACACTGAAGCTTTCTTT | CASSLGLNTEAFF
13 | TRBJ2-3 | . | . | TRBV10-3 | TGTGCCATCAGTGAAAACCGGGAAGATACGCAGTATTTT | CAISENREDTQYF
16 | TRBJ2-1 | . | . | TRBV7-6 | TGTGCCAGCAGCCCGCTGGGTACAGTAGCCTACAATGAGCAGTTCTTC | CASSPLGTVAYNEQFF